This TCR beta chain came from a study of shared clonotypes between healthy human individuals. Whole-study findings and limits: Incompleteness in sorted-subset sequencing, despite large depth, was shown by rarefaction.

In regard to this clone: The antigen is undetermined.

Naive CD4+ cells were CD45RA-selected; the remaining cells were memory. When replicate PCRs were run on sorted subsets, they used about 220 ng DNA, about 30,000 T cell genomes. The authors' processing: ImmunoSEQ only sent back junction sequences with no quality scores, so filtering was done differently. The protocol was immunoSEQ multiplex PCR, while the TCRdb copy is restricted to in-frame clones and leaves out a portion. The DNA was the basis for D and trimming; V, J and clone size are from that table. The data contain 2,500,000 or so clones, roughly 93% of them singletons. Input material: naive CD4+ T cells from PBMCs. The subset is: CD45RA+ positively selected. The sequence derives from a man younger than 35 in good health. Some clones in this sample may be carry-over from other donors' samples.

The CDR3 DNA follows: TGCGCCAGCAGCTACCTGGGAGGGGGGGGTCAGCCCCAGCATTTT. Translating gives CASSYLGGGGQPQHF. The chain is built from TRBV5-1 and TRBJ1-5; TRBD1 might be the D (6 bases). The V end was cut by 3 bases, the J end by 6 bases, with 16 bases between. The CDR3 length is 15 residues. Germline V lookup: CDR1 SGHRS, CDR2 YFSETQ.